Below are 21 T cell receptor beta chains sequenced from a single sample in a study of blood T cell repertoires in COVID-19. Libraries were prepared by immunoSEQ multiplex PCR; TCRdb keeps only in-frame clonotypes and omits some of them. Counted here are about 200,000 clones, roughly 90% occurring once; the ten biggest clones make up 1.5% to 2%. The sequencing input was peripheral blood. All receptors come from a young man with active or convalescent COVID-19.

This clone was recorded at least ten times. The chain combines TRBV25-1 with TRBJ2-5, with 10 nucleotides matching TRBD2. The germline gives CDR1 MGHDK, CDR2 SYGVNS. This CDR3 contains 17 residues. The V segment lost 1 base and the J segment 4 bases; nucleotides outside the gene matches: 9. CDR3 residues: CASSEFGSGGPGETQYF. The CDR3 coding sequence is TGTGCCAGCAGTGAATTTGGTAGCGGGGGGCCTGGAGAGACCCAGTACTTC.

J is TRBJ1-2 and V is TRBV10-3; 10 bases fit TRBD1. CDR3 length: 14 amino acids. The germline V gene has CDR1 ENHRY and CDR2 SYGVKD. After removal of 6 bases from V and 3 bases from J, the junction contained 4 bases not matched to a gene. CDR3 DNA: TGTGCCATCAGGAGGGGGACAGGGGACTATGGCTACACCTTC. It yields the protein CAIRRGTGDYGYTF.

This chain links TRBV5-5 with TRBJ2-7; maybe TRBD1 (5 bases). Between the trimmed V and J ends, which lost 0 bases and 3 bases, there was a span of 10 bases. Germline CDR1 SGHKS, CDR2 YYEKEE (reference sequence). This CDR3 is 14 amino acids long. The CDR3 bases are TGTGCCAGCAGCTTGGTGGCGACAGACTACGAGCAGTACTTC. Encoded protein: CASSLVATDYEQYF.

CDR3 DNA: TGTGCCAGCAGCTTCCTCGGGTACGATTATAGCAATCAGCCCCAGCATTTT. Its translation: CASSFLGYDYSNQPQHF. This chain links TRBV7-3 with TRBJ1-5; no clear D gene. This CDR3 is built from 17 residues. Per the germline V gene, CDR1 is SGHTA and CDR2 is FQGTGA. The V and J ends lost 3 bases and 0 bases respectively, with 15 bases between them.

The V call is TRBV28, the J call TRBJ1-4, with D perhaps matching TRBD1 (5 bases). The germline V gene has CDR1 MDHEN and CDR2 SYDVKM. Between the trimmed V and J ends, which lost 4 bases and 5 bases, there was a span of 11 bases. This CDR3 region has 14 residues. As DNA, the CDR3 is TGTGCCAGCAGTTCGTACAGGCGGAATGAAAAACTGTTTTTT. Its translation: CASSSYRRNEKLFF.

The chain uses TRBV27 and TRBJ2-1; 7 bases map to TRBD1. The trim removed 4 bases at V and 10 bases at J, leaving 4 bases unmatched. Germline-derived CDR1 and CDR2 are MNHEY and SMNVEV (reference sequence). The CDR3 sequence is 12 residues long. CDR3 region: CASSSQGSEQFF. The CDR3 region has the DNA TGTGCCAGCAGTTCACAGGGGAGCGAGCAGTTCTTC.

The J gene is TRBJ1-5, the V gene TRBV29-1; 7 positions agree with TRBD1. The CDR3 loop spans 14 amino acids. CDR1 is SQVTM, CDR2 ANQGSEA, per germline. Trimming at V came to 6 bases and at J to 2 bases, leaving 7 bases not matched to a gene. The CDR3 nucleotides read TGCAGCGTGGTGACAGGGATCGGCAATCAGCCCCAGCATTTT. It translates to CSVVTGIGNQPQHF.

The chain combines TRBV5-4 with TRBJ1-1; 8 positions agree with TRBD1. Trimming cost V 4 bases and J 4 bases; bases outside gene matches: 9. The CDR3 covers 15 residues. Per germline, CDR1 SGHNT and CDR2 YYREEE (reference sequence). In DNA form, the CDR3 reads TGTGCCAGCAGCCCGCCGGACAGGGCAAGCACTGAAGCTTTCTTT. Protein: CASSPPDRASTEAFF.

The chain links TRBV6-5 to TRBJ1-6; the D is unclear. Germline V gene lookup returns CDR1 MNHEY and CDR2 SVGAGI. CDR3 length: 13 residues. The V end was cut by 6 bases, the J end by 10 bases, with 13 bases between. CDR3 in DNA: TGTGCCAGCAGGGAGGCGGGAAGCTCACCCCTCCACTTT. As protein: CASREAGSSPLHF.

This chain links TRBV5-6 with TRBJ1-4, with D unclear. This CDR3 is 12 amino acids long. CDR1 is SGHDT, CDR2 YYEEEE, per germline. Between the trimmed V and J ends, which lost 3 bases and 7 bases, there was a span of 7 bases. For the CDR3, the DNA is TGTGCCAGCAGCTCCCCGGGTGAAAAACTGTTTTTT. Protein: CASSSPGEKLFF.

The chain is built from TRBV4-1 and TRBJ2-7; D possibly corresponds to TRBD2 (6 bases). Trimming shortened V by 4 bases and J by 4 bases, and 14 bases separated the two germline ends. Germline-derived CDR1 and CDR2 are MGHRA and YSYEKL. The CDR3 extends over 14 amino acids. CDR3 coding DNA: TGCGCCAGCAGCCCCCGGACGGGAGAGTACGAGCAGTACTTC. It translates to CASSPRTGEYEQYF.

The chain links TRBV7-2 to TRBJ2-2; no firm D call. V was shortened by 5 bases and J by 0 bases, with 10 bases between the two germline ends. Germline V gene data show CDR1 as SGHTA and CDR2 as FQGNSA. The CDR3 totals 15 residues. The CDR3 loop reads CASSPQIANTGELFF. The CDR3, as DNA: TGTGCCAGCAGCCCACAGATCGCGAACACCGGGGAGCTGTTTTTT.

The rearrangement joins TRBV30 to TRBJ2-5, with D tentatively TRBD1 (5 bases). Trimming cost V 1 base and J 3 bases, with 9 bases left between them. CDR1 and CDR2 from the germline V gene are GTSNPN and SVGIG (reference sequence). CDR3 length equals 13 residues. The CDR3 protein is CAWSGGLEETQYF. The CDR3 DNA is TGTGCCTGGAGTGGGGGCTTAGAAGAGACCCAGTACTTC.

Regarding this clone: The same CDR3 also results from other DNA sequences found in this sample. CDR3: CASSLGLAGGDTQYF. The CDR3, as DNA: TGTGCCAGCAGCTTAGGACTAGCGGGGGGAGATACGCAGTATTTT. The chain has TRBV7-9 and TRBJ2-3; 13 bases fit TRBD2. The V segment lost 1 base and the J segment 5 bases; nucleotides outside the gene matches: 0. CDR3 length: 15 amino acids. The V gene's germline CDR1 is SEHNR and CDR2 FQNEAQ (reference sequence).

J is TRBJ2-2 and V is TRBV3-1 (or the pseudogene TRBV3-2), with D perhaps matching TRBD1 (5 bases). Trimming removed 5 bases at V and 4 bases at J, with 14 bases between. CDR1 LGHDT and CDR2 YNNKEL come from the germline V gene (reference sequence). This CDR3 region has 15 residues. This chain's CDR3 is CASSEAGMSTGELFF. The CDR3 DNA is TGTGCCAGCAGCGAAGCAGGGATGTCCACCGGGGAGCTGTTTTTT.

The gene calls are TRBV19 and TRBJ1-6, with 7 bases lining up with TRBD1. CDR3 length: 15 amino acids. Germline V gives CDR1 LNHDA, CDR2 SQIVND (reference sequence). With 9 bases clipped from V and 6 bases from J, the junction kept 11 bases outside the gene matches. CDR3 in amino acids: CASQNNRGSNSPLHF. The CDR3 DNA reads TGTGCCAGCCAAAACAACAGGGGTTCTAATTCACCCCTCCACTTT.

The chain links TRBV6-5 to TRBJ1-1, with 7 bases aligning to TRBD1. The trim removed 5 bases at V and 7 bases at J, leaving 4 bases unmatched. The CDR3 sequence is 12 residues long. The germline CDR1 and CDR2 sequences are MNHEY and SVGAGI. The CDR3 nucleotides read TGTGCCAGCAGTCGAGGGACAGATGAAGCTTTCTTT. Its protein product is CASSRGTDEAFF.

The chain links TRBV5-4 to TRBJ2-2; D is unresolved. CDR3 length: 13 residues. The germline V and J ends were trimmed by 5 bases and 1 base, with 6 bases remaining between them. The V gene's germline CDR1 is SGHNT and CDR2 YYREEE (reference sequence). CDR3 in DNA: TGTGCCAGCAGAGAGAGGAACACCGGGGAGCTGTTTTTT. Amino acids: CASRERNTGELFF.

CDR3 nucleotide sequence: TGCGCCAGCAGCCCGGGAAGGACAGAAGGTTCACCCCTCCACTTT. Residues: CASSPGRTEGSPLHF. This chain joins TRBV4-3 and TRBJ1-6, with a possible D match to TRBD1 (6 bases). This CDR3 comprises 15 residues. Per the germline V gene, CDR1 is LGHNA and CDR2 is YSLEER. V was trimmed by 4 bases and J by 9 bases, leaving 16 bases between them.

Concerning this clone: Within the sample, other DNA sequences also encode this same CDR3. The chain is built from TRBV12-3 or TRBV12-4 and TRBJ2-3; D is undetermined. CDR3 length: 11 amino acids. Trimming took 3 bases from V and 5 from J, leaving 3 bases between them. The CDR3 nucleotides are TGTGCCAGCAGTTTCCGAGATACGCAGTATTTT. This encodes CASSFRDTQYF.

The CDR3 protein is CASGLVSGSGYGYTF. The CDR3 nucleotides read TGTGCTAGTGGTTTGGTATCTGGCAGTGGCTATGGCTACACCTTC. The chain recombines TRBV12-5 with TRBJ1-2, with D uncertain. The CDR3 spans 15 residues. Trimming removed 0 bases at V and 4 bases at J, with 12 bases between. Germline V CDR1 and CDR2: LGHNT, FRNRAP.